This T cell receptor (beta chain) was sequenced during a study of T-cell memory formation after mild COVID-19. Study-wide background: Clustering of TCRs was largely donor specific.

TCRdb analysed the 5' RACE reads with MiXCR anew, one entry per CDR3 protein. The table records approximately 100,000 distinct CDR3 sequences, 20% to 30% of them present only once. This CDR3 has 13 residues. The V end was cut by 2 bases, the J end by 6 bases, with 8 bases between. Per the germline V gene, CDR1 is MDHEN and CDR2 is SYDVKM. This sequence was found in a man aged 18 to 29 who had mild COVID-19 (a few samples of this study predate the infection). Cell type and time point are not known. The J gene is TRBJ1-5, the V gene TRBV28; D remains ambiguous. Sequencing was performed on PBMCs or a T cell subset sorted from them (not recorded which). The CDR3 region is CASSLAQFQPQHF. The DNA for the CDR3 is TGTGCCAGCAGTTTAGCCCAATTTCAGCCCCAGCATTTT.